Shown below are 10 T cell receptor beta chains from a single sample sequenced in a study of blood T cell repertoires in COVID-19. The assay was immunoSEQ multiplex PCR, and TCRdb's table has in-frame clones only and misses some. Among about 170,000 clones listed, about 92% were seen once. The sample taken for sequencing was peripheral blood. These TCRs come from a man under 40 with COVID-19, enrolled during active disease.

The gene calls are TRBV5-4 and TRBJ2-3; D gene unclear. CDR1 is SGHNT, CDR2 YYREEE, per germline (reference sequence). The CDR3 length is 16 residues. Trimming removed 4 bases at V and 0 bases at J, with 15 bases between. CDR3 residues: CASSGASGASTDTQYF. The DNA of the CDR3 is TGTGCCAGCAGCGGTGCTAGTGGTGCTAGCACAGATACGCAGTATTTT.

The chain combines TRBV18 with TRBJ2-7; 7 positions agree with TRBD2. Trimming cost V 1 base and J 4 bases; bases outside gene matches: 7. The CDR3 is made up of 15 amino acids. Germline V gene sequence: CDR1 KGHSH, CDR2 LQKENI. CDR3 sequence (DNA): TGTGCCAGCTCACCACTGAGCGGGGTAGGATACGAGCAGTACTTC. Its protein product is CASSPLSGVGYEQYF.

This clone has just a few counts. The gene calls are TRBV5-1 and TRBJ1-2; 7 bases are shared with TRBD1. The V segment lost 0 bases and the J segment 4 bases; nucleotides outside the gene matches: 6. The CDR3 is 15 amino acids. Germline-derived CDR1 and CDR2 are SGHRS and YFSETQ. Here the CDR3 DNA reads TGCGCCAGCAGCTTGGACCCAGGGGGGCTCTATGGCTACACCTTC. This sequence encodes CASSLDPGGLYGYTF.

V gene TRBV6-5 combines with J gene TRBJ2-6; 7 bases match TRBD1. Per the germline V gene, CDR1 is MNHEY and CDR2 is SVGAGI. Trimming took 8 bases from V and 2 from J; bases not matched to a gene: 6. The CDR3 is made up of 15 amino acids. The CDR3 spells CASPSTGTGANVLTF. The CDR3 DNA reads TGTGCCAGCCCCTCGACAGGGACTGGGGCCAACGTCCTGACTTTC.

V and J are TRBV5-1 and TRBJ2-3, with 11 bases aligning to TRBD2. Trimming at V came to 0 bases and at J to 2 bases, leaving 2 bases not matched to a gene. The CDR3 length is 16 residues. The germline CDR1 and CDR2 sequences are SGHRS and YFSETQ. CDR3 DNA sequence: TGCGCCAGCAGCTTGGGACTAGCGGGGTACACAGATACGCAGTATTTT. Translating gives CASSLGLAGYTDTQYF.

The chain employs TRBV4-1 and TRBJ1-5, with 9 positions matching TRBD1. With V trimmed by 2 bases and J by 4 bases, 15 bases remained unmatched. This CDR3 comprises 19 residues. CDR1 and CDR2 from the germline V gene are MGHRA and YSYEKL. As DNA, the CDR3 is TGCGCCAGCAGCCAATGGTACGGACAGGGGATCGTTTTGAATCAGCCCCAGCATTTT. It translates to CASSQWYGQGIVLNQPQHF.

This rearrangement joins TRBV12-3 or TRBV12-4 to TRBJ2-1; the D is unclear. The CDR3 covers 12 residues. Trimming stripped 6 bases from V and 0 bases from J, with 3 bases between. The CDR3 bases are TGTGCCAGCAGGAGCTCCTACAATGAGCAGTTCTTC. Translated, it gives CASRSSYNEQFF.

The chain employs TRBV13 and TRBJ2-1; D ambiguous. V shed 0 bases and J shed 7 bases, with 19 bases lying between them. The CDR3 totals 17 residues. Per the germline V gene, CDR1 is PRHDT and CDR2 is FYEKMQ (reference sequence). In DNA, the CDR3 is TGTGCCAGCAGCTTAGGCCCCGGAGAGAGTATCCTAAATGAGCAGTTCTTC. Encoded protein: CASSLGPGESILNEQFF. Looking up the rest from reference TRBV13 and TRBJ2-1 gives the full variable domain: AAGVIQSPRHLIKEKRETATLKCYPIPRHDTVYWYQQGPGQDPQFLISFYEKMQSDKGSIPDRFSAQQFSDYHSELNMSSLELGDSALYFCASSLGPGESILNEQFFGPGTRLTVL.

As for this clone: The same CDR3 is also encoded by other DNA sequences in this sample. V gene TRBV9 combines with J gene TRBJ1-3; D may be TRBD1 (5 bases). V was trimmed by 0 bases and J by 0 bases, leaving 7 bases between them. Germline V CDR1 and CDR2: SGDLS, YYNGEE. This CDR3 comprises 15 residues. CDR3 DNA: TGTGCCAGCAGCGTAGGGCAGGGCTCTGGAAACACCATATATTTT. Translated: CASSVGQGSGNTIYF. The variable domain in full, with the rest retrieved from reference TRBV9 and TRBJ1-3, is DSGVTQTPKHLITATGQRVTLRCSPRSGDLSVYWYQQSLDQGLQFLIQYYNGEERAKGNILERFSAQQFPDLHSELNLSSLELGDSALYFCASSVGQGSGNTIYFGEGSWLTVV.

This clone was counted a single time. The CDR3 protein is CASSIRGLSSYNEQFF. The CDR3 DNA is TGTGCCAGTAGTATTAGAGGGTTAAGCTCCTACAATGAGCAGTTCTTC. The chain uses TRBV19 and TRBJ2-1; TRBD2 might be the D (5 bases). The CDR3 contains 16 residues. Germline CDR1 and CDR2: LNHDA and SQIVND (reference sequence). Trimming stripped 3 bases from V and 0 bases from J, with 12 bases between.